The T cell receptor beta chain described here comes from a study of T cell changes during pregnancy in multiple sclerosis. Some clones are missing from TCRdb's copy, which holds only in-frame ones; the method was immunoSEQ multiplex PCR. The sample has 50,000 to 70,000 clones; roughly 92% are singletons. Germline V gene data show CDR1 as SGHNT and CDR2 as YYREEE (reference sequence). The CDR3 has 14 amino acids. V was pared by 2 bases and J by 4 bases, with 9 bases between. Sequenced here: peripheral blood, sampled in the second trimester of pregnancy. The rearrangement joins TRBV5-4 to TRBJ2-2; the D gene is possibly TRBD1 (6 bases). This sequence was found in a female donor with multiple sclerosis, enrolled in a pregnancy study. The CDR3 region is CASSLRGSTGELFF. CDR3 coding DNA: TGTGCCAGCAGCTTAAGGGGGAGCACCGGGGAGCTGTTTTTT.